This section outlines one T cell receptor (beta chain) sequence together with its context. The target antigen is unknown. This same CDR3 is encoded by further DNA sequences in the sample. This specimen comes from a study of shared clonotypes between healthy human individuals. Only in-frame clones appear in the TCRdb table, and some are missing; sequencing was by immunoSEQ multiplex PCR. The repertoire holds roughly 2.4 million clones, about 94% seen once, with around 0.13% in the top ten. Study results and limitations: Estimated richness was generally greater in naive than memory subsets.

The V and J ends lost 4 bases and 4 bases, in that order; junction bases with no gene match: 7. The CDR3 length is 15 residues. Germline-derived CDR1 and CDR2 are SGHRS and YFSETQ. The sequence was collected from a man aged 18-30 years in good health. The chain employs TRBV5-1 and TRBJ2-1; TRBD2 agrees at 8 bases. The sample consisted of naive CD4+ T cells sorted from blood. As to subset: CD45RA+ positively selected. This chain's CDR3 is CASSPSGGLYNEQFF. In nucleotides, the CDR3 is TGCGCCAGCAGCCCCTCGGGGGGGCTATACAATGAGCAGTTCTTC.